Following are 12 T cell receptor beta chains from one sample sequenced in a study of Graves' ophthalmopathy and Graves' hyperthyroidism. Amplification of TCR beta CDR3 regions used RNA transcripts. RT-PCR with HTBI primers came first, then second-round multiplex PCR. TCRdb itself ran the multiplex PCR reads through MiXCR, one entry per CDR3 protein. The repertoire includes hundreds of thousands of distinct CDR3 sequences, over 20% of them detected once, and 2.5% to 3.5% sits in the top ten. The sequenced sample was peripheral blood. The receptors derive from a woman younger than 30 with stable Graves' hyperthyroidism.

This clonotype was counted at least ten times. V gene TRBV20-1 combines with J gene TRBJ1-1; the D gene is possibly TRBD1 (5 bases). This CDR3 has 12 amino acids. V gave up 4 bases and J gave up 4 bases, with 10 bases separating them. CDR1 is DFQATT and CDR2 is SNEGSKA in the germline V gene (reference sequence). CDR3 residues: CSATPGRTEAFF. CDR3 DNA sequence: TGCAGTGCTACCCCAGGGCGCACTGAAGCTTTCTTT.

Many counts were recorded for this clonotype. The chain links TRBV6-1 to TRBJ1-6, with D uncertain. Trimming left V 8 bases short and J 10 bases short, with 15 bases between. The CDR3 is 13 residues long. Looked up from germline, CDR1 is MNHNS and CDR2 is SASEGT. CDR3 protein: CASLPPVGSPLHF. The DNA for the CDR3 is TGTGCCAGCCTCCCTCCTGTTGGATCACCCCTCCACTTT.

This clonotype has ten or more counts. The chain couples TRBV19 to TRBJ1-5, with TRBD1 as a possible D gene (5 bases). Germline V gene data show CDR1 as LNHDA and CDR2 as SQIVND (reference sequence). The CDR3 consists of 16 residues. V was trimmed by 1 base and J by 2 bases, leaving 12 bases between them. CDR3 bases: TGTGCCAGTAGTATAGGTTCAGGGATCGGCAATCAGCCCCAGCATTTT. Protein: CASSIGSGIGNQPQHF.

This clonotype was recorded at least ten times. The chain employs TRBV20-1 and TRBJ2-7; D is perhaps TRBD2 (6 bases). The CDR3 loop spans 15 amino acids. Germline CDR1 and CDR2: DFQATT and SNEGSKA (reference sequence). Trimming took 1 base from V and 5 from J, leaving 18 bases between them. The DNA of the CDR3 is TGCAGTGCTAGAGGGCTAGGAGGGGCGTGGAACGAGCAGTACTTC. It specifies CSARGLGGAWNEQYF.

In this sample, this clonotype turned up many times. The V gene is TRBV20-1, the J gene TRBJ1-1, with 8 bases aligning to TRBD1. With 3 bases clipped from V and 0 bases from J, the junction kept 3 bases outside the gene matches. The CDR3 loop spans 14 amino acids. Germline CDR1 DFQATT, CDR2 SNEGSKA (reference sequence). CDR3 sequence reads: CSARGQDMNTEAFF. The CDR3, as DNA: TGCAGTGCTAGGGGACAGGACATGAACACTGAAGCTTTCTTT.

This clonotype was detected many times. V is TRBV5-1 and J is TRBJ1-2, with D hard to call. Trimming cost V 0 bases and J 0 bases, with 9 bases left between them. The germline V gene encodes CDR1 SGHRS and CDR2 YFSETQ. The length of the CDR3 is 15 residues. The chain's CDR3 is CASSLVRASNYGYTF. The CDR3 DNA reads TGCGCCAGCAGCTTGGTTCGGGCTTCTAACTATGGCTACACCTTC.

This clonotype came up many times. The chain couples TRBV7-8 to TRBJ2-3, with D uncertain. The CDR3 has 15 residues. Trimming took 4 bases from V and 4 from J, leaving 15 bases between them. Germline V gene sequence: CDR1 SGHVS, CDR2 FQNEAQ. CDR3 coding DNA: TGTGCCAGCAGCTCCCCACCAAGGTTTCCAGATACGCAGTATTTT. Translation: CASSSPPRFPDTQYF.

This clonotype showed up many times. CDR3 coding DNA: TGCAGTGCCCTGTCCGGGGATGGGAACACTGAAGCTTTCTTT. Protein sequence: CSALSGDGNTEAFF. J is TRBJ1-1 and V is TRBV20-1; D unresolved. The CDR3 loop spans 14 amino acids. Germline V gives CDR1 DFQATT, CDR2 SNEGSKA (reference sequence). With 6 bases removed from V and 1 base from J, the gap between germline ends came to 15 bases.

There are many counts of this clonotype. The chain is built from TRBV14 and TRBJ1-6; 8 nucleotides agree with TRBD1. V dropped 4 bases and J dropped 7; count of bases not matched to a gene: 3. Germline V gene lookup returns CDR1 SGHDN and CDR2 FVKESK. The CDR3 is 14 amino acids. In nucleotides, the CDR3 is TGTGCCAGCAGCCCCCGGGACAGGAATTCACCCCTCCACTTT. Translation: CASSPRDRNSPLHF.

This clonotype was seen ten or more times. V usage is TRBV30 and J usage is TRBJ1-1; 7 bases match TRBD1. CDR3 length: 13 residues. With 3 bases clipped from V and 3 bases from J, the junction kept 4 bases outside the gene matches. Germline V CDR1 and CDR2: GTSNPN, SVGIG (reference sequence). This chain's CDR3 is CAWRIRGYTEAFF. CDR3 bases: TGTGCCTGGAGGATCAGGGGGTACACTGAAGCTTTCTTT.

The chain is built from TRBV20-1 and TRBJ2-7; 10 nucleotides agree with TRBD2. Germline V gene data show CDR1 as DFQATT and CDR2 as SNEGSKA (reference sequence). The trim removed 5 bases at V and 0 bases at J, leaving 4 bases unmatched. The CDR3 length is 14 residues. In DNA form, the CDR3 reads TGCAGTGCTGGAATAGCGGGGGGCTCCTACGAGCAGTACTTC. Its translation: CSAGIAGGSYEQYF.

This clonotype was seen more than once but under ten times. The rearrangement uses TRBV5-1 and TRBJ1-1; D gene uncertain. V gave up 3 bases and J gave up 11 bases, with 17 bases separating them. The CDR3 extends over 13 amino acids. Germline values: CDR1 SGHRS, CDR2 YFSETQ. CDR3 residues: CASSYDNLADAFF. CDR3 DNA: TGCGCCAGCAGCTACGACAACCTCGCCGACGCTTTCTTT.